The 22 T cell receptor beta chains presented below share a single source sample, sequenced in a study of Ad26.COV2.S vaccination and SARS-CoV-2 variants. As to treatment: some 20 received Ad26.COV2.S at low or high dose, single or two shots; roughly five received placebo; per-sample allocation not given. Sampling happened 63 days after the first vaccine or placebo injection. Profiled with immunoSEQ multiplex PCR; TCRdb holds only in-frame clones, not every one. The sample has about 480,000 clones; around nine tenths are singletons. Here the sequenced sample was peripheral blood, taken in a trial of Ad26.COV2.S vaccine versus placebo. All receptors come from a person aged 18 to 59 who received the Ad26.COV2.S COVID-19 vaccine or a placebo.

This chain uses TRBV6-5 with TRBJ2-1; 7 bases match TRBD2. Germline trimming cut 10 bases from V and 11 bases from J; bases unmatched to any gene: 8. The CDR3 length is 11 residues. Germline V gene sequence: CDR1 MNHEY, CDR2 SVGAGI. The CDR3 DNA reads TGTGCCACTGGGGGGGGACTGAAGCAGTTCTTC. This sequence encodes CATGGGLKQFF.

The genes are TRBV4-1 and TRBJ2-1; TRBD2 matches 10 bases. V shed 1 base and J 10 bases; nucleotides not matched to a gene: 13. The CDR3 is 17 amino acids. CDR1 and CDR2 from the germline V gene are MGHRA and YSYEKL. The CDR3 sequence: CASSQVAGVAGGWEQFF. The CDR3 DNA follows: TGCGCCAGCAGCCAAGTGGCTGGAGTAGCGGGAGGCTGGGAGCAGTTCTTC.

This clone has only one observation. DNA of the CDR3: TGTGCCTTTTCCTTCAGGGGTCACGGATCCTATCACAATGAGCAGTTCTTC. Translated: CAFSFRGHGSYHNEQFF. This sequence joins TRBV28 and TRBJ2-1; tentatively, D is TRBD1 (6 bases). The CDR3 extends over 17 amino acids. The V gene lost 11 bases and the J gene lost 5 bases, with 28 bases spanning the gap. The germline CDR1 and CDR2 sequences are MDHEN and SYDVKM.

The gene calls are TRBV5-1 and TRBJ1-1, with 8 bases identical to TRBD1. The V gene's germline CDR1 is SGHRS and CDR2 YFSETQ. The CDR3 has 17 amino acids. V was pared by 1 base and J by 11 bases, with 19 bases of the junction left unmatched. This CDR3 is CASSLFGQGLGGDDAFF. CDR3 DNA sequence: TGCGCCAGCAGCTTGTTTGGACAGGGATTGGGTGGGGATGACGCTTTCTTT.

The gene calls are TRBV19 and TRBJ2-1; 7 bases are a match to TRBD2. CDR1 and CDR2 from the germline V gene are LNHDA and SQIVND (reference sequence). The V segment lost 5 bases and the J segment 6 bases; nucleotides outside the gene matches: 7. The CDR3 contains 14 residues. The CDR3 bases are TGTGCCAGTAGTCCCCAGGGAGGGGTCAATGAGCAGTTCTTC. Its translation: CASSPQGGVNEQFF.

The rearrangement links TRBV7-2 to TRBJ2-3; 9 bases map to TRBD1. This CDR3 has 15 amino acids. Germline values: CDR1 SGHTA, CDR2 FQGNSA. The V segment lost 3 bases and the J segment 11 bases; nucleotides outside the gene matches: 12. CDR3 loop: CASSLGQGSRERQYF. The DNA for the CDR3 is TGTGCCAGCAGCTTGGGACAGGGTTCGCGGGAGAGGCAGTATTTT.

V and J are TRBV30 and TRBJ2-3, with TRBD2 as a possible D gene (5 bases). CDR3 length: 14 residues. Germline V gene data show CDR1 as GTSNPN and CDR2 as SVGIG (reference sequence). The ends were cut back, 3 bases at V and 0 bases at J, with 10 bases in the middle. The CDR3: CAWRMWTSTDTQYF. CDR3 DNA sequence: TGTGCCTGGAGGATGTGGACTAGCACAGATACGCAGTATTTT.

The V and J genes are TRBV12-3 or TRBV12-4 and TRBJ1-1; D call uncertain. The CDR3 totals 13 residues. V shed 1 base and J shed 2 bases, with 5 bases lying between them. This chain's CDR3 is CASSLEGNTEAFF. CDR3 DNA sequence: TGTGCCAGCAGTTTAGAAGGCAACACTGAAGCTTTCTTT.

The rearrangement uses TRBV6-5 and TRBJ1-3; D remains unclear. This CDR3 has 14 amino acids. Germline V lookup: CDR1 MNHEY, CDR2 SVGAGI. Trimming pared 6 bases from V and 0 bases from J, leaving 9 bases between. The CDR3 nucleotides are TGTGCCAGCAGAATGGGCAGCTCTGGAAACACCATATATTTT. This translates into CASRMGSSGNTIYF.

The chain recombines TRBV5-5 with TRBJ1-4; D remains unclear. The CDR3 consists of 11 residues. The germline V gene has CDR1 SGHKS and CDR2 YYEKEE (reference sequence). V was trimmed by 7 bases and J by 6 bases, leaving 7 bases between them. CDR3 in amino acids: CASRRDEKLFF. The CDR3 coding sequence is TGTGCCAGCCGGAGGGATGAAAAACTGTTTTTT.

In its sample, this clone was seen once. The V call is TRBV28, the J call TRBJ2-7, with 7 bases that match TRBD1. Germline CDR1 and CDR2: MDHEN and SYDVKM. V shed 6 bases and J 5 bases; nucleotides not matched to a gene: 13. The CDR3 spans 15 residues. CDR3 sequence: CASREKTGVGNEQYF. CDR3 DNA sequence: TGTGCCAGCAGAGAAAAAACAGGGGTTGGGAACGAGCAGTACTTC.

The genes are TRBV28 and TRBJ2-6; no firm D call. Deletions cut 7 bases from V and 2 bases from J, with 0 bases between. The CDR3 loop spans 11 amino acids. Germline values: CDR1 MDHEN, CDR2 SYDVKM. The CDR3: CASTGANVLTF. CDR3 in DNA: TGTGCCAGCACTGGGGCCAACGTCCTGACTTTC.

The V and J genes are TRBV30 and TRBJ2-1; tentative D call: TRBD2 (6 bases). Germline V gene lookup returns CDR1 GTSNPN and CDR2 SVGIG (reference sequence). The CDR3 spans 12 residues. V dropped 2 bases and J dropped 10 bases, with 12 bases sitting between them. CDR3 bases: TGTGCCTGGAGTCCCCCCGGGGGAGAGCAGTTCTTC. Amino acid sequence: CAWSPPGGEQFF.

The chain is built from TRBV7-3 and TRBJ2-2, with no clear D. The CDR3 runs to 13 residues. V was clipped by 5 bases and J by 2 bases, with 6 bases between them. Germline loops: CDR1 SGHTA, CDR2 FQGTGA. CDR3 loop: CASSMGNTGELFF. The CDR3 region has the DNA TGTGCCAGCAGCATGGGCAACACCGGGGAGCTGTTTTTT.

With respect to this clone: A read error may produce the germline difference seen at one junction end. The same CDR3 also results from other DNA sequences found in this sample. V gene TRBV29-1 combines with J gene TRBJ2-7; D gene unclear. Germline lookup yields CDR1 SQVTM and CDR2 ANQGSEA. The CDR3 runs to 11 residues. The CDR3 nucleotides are TGCAGCGTTGCGGTTGCGAACGAACAGTACTTC. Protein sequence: CSVAVANEQYF.

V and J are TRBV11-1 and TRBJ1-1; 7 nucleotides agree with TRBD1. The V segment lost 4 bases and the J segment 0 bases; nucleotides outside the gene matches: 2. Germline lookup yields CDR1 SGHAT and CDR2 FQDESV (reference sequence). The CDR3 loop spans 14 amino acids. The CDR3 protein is CASSWDSMNTEAFF. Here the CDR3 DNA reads TGTGCCAGCAGCTGGGACAGCATGAACACTGAAGCTTTCTTT.

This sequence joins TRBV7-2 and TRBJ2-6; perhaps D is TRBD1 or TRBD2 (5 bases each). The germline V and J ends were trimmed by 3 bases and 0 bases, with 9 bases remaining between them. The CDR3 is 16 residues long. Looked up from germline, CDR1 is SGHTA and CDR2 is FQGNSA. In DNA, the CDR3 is TGTGCCAGCAGCTTGGGACGGCTCTCTGGGGCCAACGTCCTGACTTTC. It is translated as CASSLGRLSGANVLTF.

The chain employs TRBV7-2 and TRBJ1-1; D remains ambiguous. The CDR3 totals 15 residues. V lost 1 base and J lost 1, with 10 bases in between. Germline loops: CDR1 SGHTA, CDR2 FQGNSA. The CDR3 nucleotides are TGTGCCAGCAGCTTAGAATTTCGACCGAACACTGAAGCTTTCTTT. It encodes CASSLEFRPNTEAFF.

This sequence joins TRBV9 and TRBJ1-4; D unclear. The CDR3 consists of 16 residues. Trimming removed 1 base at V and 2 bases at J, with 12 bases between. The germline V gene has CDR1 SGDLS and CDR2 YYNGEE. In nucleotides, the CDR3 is TGTGCCAGCAGCGTACCAACTGGGTCCACTAATGAAAAACTGTTTTTT. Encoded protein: CASSVPTGSTNEKLFF.

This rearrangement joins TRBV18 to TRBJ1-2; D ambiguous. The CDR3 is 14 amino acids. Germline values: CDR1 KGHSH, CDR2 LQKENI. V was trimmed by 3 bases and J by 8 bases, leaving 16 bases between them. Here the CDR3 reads CASSPNGMSGGYTF. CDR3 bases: TGTGCCAGCTCACCCAATGGGATGTCCGGGGGCTACACCTTC.

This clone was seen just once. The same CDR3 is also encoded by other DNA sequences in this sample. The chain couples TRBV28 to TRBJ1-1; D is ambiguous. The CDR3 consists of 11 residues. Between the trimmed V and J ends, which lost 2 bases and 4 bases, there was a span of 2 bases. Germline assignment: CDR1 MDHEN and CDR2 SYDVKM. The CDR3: CASSLGTEAFF. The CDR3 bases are TGTGCCAGCAGTTTAGGCACTGAAGCTTTCTTT. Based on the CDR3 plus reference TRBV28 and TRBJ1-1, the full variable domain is DVKVTQSSRYLVKRTGEKVFLECVQDMDHENMFWYRQDPGLGLRLIYFSYDVKMKEKGDIPEGYSVSREKKERFSLILESASTNQTSMYLCASSLGTEAFFGQGTRLTVV.

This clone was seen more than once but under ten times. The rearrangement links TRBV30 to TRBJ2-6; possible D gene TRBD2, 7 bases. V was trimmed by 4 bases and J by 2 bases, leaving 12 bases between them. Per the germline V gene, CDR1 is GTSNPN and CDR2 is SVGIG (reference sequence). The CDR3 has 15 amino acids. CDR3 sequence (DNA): TGTGCCTGGACTCCGGGGGGCGCTGGGGCCAACGTCCTGACTTTC. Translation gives CAWTPGGAGANVLTF.